Presented here are 2 T cell receptor beta chains from one specimen sequenced in a study of T cells in Graves' hyperthyroidism and ophthalmopathy. Using RNA transcripts as the source, TCR beta CDR3 regions were amplified. Carried out on the TCR CDR3, a first-round RT-PCR used the HTBI primer set. TCRdb reprocessed the multiplex PCR reads with MiXCR, giving one entry per CDR3 protein. This table holds 100,000 to 130,000 distinct CDR3 sequences, about 15% found once. The sequenced sample was blood. These receptors were collected from a woman between 50 and 59 years old with Graves' hyperthyroidism.

The chain couples TRBV6-9 to TRBJ2-7; no clear D gene. The CDR3 loop spans 14 amino acids. CDR1 MNHGY and CDR2 SVAAGI come from the germline V gene. Trimming removed 2 bases at V and 6 bases at J, with 14 bases between. This CDR3 is CASSYLPPECEQYF. CDR3 nucleotides: TGTGCCAGCAGTTATCTCCCACCGGAGTGCGAGCAGTACTTC.

The sample holds many counts of this clonotype. The V call is TRBV20-1, the J call TRBJ2-3; 9 nucleotides align to TRBD2. The CDR3 is 14 residues long. Germline lookup yields CDR1 DFQATT and CDR2 SNEGSKA (reference sequence). The ends lost 3 bases at V and 3 bases at J; junction bases unmatched: 4. The CDR3 here is CSARPSGVTDTQYF. In nucleotides, the CDR3 is TGCAGTGCTAGGCCTAGCGGGGTAACAGATACGCAGTATTTT.